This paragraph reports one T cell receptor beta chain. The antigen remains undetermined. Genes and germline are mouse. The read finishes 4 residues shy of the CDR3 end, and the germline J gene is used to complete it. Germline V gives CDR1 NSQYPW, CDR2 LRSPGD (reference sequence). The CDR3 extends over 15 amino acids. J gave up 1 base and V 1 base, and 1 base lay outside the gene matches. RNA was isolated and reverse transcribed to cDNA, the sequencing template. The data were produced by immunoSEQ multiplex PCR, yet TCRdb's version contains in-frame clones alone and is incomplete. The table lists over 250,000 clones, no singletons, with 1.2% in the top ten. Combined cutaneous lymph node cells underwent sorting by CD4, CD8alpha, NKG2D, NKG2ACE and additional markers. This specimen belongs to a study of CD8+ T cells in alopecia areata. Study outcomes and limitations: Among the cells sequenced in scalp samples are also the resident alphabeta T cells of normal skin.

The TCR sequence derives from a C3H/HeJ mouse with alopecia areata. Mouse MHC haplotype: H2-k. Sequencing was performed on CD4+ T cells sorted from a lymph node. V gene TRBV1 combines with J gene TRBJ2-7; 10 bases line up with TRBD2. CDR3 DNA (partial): TGCACCTGCAGTGCAGGGGACTGGGGTTCCTAT. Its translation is CTCSAGDWGSY. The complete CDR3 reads CTCSAGDWGSYEQYF.